This entry describes one T cell receptor (beta chain). The germline CDR1 and CDR2 sequences are MGHRA and YSYEKL. The CDR3 covers 14 residues. The V end was cut by 6 bases, the J end by 0 bases, with 10 bases between. This record belongs to a study of shared clonotypes between healthy human individuals. The authors ran the assay at deep level. The protocol was immunoSEQ multiplex PCR, while the TCRdb copy is restricted to in-frame clones and leaves out a portion. The sample records roughly 450,000 clones, 79% being singletons. The sequencing sample was made of PBMCs. The TCR was taken from a woman between 35 and 50 years old in good health. Some clones in this sample may be carry-over from other donors' samples. The chain couples TRBV4-1 to TRBJ2-3; D is unclear. In nucleotides, the CDR3 is TGCGCCAGCAGTCAGTCGATTAGCACAGATACGCAGTATTTT. This codes for CASSQSISTDTQYF.